The 32 T cell receptor beta chains reported below all come from one sample, sequenced in a study of cytomegalovirus exposure and HLA in healthy donors. The PCR was carried out with 60 Vbeta primers and 13 Jbeta primers. Profiled with immunoSEQ multiplex PCR; TCRdb holds only in-frame clones, not every one. The table shows 150,000 to 200,000 clones, with 81% occurring only once. Specimen: PBMCs. All receptors derive from a man aged 50-60 years in good health and CMV-seronegative.

The V and J genes are TRBV6-1 and TRBJ1-5; perhaps TRBD1 as D (5 bases). The CDR3 is 12 amino acids. Trimming cost V 10 bases and J 3 bases, with 10 bases left between them. Germline CDR1 reads MNHNS; CDR2 reads SASEGT. In nucleotides, the CDR3 is TGTGCCACTGGGGCCCTCAATCAGCCCCAGCATTTT. Its translation is CATGALNQPQHF.

CDR3 DNA: TGTGCCAGCAGCCTAGCGGGCGGGAACCTTTACAATGAGCAGTTCTTC. Encoded protein: CASSLAGGNLYNEQFF. The V call is TRBV9, the J call TRBJ2-1; 8 bases match TRBD2. V trimming: 4 bases; J trimming: 4 bases; junction bases outside the gene matches: 10. The germline CDR1 and CDR2 sequences are SGDLS and YYNGEE. The CDR3 consists of 16 residues.

The chain recombines TRBV5-8 with TRBJ1-6; D is possibly TRBD1 (5 bases). The CDR3 contains 17 residues. Looked up from germline, CDR1 is SGHTS and CDR2 is YDEGEE. Trimming took off 4 bases at V and 7 bases at J, with 21 bases between the two ends. The CDR3 reads CASSRLGGSKENSPLHF. CDR3 in DNA: TGTGCCAGCAGCCGCCTCGGGGGGTCCAAGGAGAATTCACCCCTCCACTTT.

The chain combines TRBV4-1 with TRBJ2-3; TRBD2 matches 9 bases. Germline trimming cut 1 base from V and 1 base from J; bases unmatched to any gene: 6. This CDR3 has 17 residues. The germline V gene has CDR1 MGHRA and CDR2 YSYEKL. CDR3 sequence: CASSQALAGARTDTQYF. For the CDR3, the DNA is TGCGCCAGCAGCCAAGCGTTAGCGGGGGCTCGCACAGATACGCAGTATTTT.

The J gene is TRBJ2-7, the V gene TRBV6-5, with 9 bases fitting TRBD1. With V trimmed by 0 bases and J by 4 bases, 7 bases remained unmatched. Germline loops: CDR1 MNHEY, CDR2 SVGAGI. The CDR3 loop spans 16 amino acids. The CDR3 region is CASSYSFPDRGYEQYF. DNA of the CDR3: TGTGCCAGCAGTTACTCTTTCCCGGACAGGGGTTACGAGCAGTACTTC.

The chain employs TRBV7-9 and TRBJ2-1, with TRBD2 matching 8 bases. Germline CDR1 reads SEHNR; CDR2 reads FQNEAQ (reference sequence). The V gene end was trimmed by 0 bases and the J gene end by 4 bases; junction bases not matched to a gene: 5. The CDR3 totals 16 residues. CDR3 sequence: CASSLALSGGYNEQFF. Here the CDR3 DNA reads TGTGCCAGCAGCTTAGCGCTCAGCGGGGGTTACAATGAGCAGTTCTTC.

The V gene is TRBV19, the J gene TRBJ1-5; 9 bases line up with TRBD1. The CDR3 has 14 residues. Trimming at V came to 6 bases and at J to 6 bases, leaving 6 bases not matched to a gene. Germline CDR1 and CDR2: LNHDA and SQIVND (reference sequence). The CDR3 coding sequence is TGTGCCAGTAGCCCACAGGGGGCGACTCAGCCCCAGCATTTT. Its protein product is CASSPQGATQPQHF.

The genes are TRBV4-1 and TRBJ2-7; 8 nucleotides match TRBD1. There are 16 residues in the CDR3. J gave up 7 bases and V 0 bases, and 11 bases lay outside the gene matches. CDR1 MGHRA and CDR2 YSYEKL come from the germline V gene. The CDR3 sequence: CASSQDVADRVTEQYF. CDR3 coding DNA: TGCGCCAGCAGCCAAGATGTAGCGGACAGGGTAACGGAGCAGTACTTC.

The genes are TRBV6-4 and TRBJ2-2; TRBD1 agrees at 10 bases. The length of the CDR3 is 14 residues. From germline, CDR1 is MRHNA and CDR2 SNTAGT. V lost 6 bases, J lost 4 bases, and 2 bases stayed unmatched. The chain's CDR3 is CASRRDRGTGELFF. The CDR3 bases are TGTGCCAGCAGGAGGGACAGGGGCACCGGGGAGCTGTTTTTT.

A single count supports this clone. This chain links TRBV7-9 with TRBJ2-5, with TRBD1 matching 8 bases. Per germline, CDR1 SEHNR and CDR2 FQNEAQ (reference sequence). The CDR3 is made up of 15 amino acids. V lost 2 bases, J lost 5 bases, and 7 bases stayed unmatched. CDR3 region: CASSLTGGNLETQYF. CDR3 bases: TGTGCCAGCAGCTTAACAGGGGGGAATCTGGAGACCCAGTACTTC.

This rearrangement joins TRBV7-9 to TRBJ2-7; D might be TRBD1 (6 bases). V lost 3 bases to trimming and J lost 5 bases, with 11 bases between them. Germline V gives CDR1 SEHNR, CDR2 FQNEAQ (reference sequence). This CDR3 region has 13 residues. The CDR3 loop is CASSFRQADEQYF. CDR3 DNA sequence: TGTGCCAGCAGCTTTCGACAGGCCGACGAGCAGTACTTC.

The rearrangement links TRBV19 to TRBJ1-1; tentatively, D is TRBD1 (5 bases). V lost 9 bases and J lost 0, with 14 bases in between. Germline V gene sequence: CDR1 LNHDA, CDR2 SQIVND (reference sequence). This CDR3 has 14 residues. The CDR3 is CASRGLEVNTEAFF. The CDR3, as DNA: TGTGCCAGCCGGGGGTTAGAGGTGAACACTGAAGCTTTCTTT.

This chain joins TRBV6-5 and TRBJ2-7, with 8 nucleotides matching TRBD1. CDR3 length: 13 amino acids. V was pared by 5 bases and J by 9 bases, with 9 bases of the junction left unmatched. Germline V lookup: CDR1 MNHEY, CDR2 SVGAGI. The CDR3 DNA sequence: TGTGCCAGCAGTCTGACAGGGGAGAGAGGGCAGTACTTC. It encodes CASSLTGERGQYF.

The chain has TRBV7-8 and TRBJ2-2, with TRBD1 matching 7 bases. This CDR3 has 16 residues. Germline CDR1 reads SGHVS; CDR2 reads FQNEAQ. V gave up 3 bases and J gave up 8 bases; unmatched junction bases: 12. As DNA, the CDR3 is TGTGCCAGCAGCTTCGACAGGGACCAGGTCCGGGGGGAGCTGTTTTTT. Protein product: CASSFDRDQVRGELFF. Filled out from reference TRBV7-8 and TRBJ2-2, the complete variable domain reads GAGVSQSPRYKVAKRGQDVALRCDPISGHVSLFWYQQALGQGPEFLTYFQNEAQLDKSGLPSDRFFAERPEGSVSTLKIQRTQQEDSAVYLCASSFDRDQVRGELFFGEGSRLTVL.

V usage is TRBV6-6 and J usage is TRBJ2-2, with D unclear. Germline assignment: CDR1 MNHNY and CDR2 SVGAGI (reference sequence). The length of the CDR3 is 15 residues. Between the trimmed V and J ends, which lost 7 bases and 4 bases, there was a span of 16 bases. This chain's CDR3 is CASTRGGTGTGELFF. The CDR3 DNA reads as TGTGCCAGCACCCGTGGCGGTACGGGCACCGGGGAGCTGTTTTTT.

This clone was found a few times. The chain employs TRBV9 and TRBJ2-3, with TRBD2 as a possible D gene (6 bases). The CDR3 contains 16 residues. V was shortened by 2 bases and J by 2 bases, with 15 bases between the two germline ends. CDR1 is SGDLS and CDR2 is YYNGEE in the germline V gene. Written as DNA, the CDR3 is TGTGCCAGCAGCGTGGAGACTAGGGCCGACACAGATACGCAGTATTTT. It translates to CASSVETRADTDTQYF.

This clone was recorded once. V and J are TRBV18 and TRBJ2-1, with 7 bases aligning to TRBD2. V gave up 4 bases and J gave up 7 bases; unmatched junction bases: 7. The CDR3 runs 14 residues. Germline CDR1 is KGHSH and CDR2 is LQKENI. The CDR3 DNA reads TGTGCCAGCTCACGGAAAGGGGAGGGGAATGAGCAGTTCTTC. Its protein is CASSRKGEGNEQFF.

This chain joins TRBV5-1 and TRBJ2-4; D might be TRBD1 (6 bases). The germline V gene encodes CDR1 SGHRS and CDR2 YFSETQ. V was clipped by 0 bases and J by 0 bases, with 10 bases between them. The CDR3 is 16 amino acids. CDR3 sequence (DNA): TGCGCCAGCAGCTTGGGGGGGCAGCTAGCCAAAAACATTCAGTACTTC. This encodes CASSLGGQLAKNIQYF.

This clone was counted a few times. This chain connects TRBV5-1 to TRBJ1-3; D possibly corresponds to TRBD1 (5 bases). The CDR3 loop spans 16 amino acids. V shed 2 bases and J shed 0 bases, with 12 bases lying between them. In germline, CDR1 is SGHRS, CDR2 YFSETQ. The CDR3 DNA reads as TGCGCCAGCAGCTTCCTGGGGCCTGCCTCTGGAAACACCATATATTTT. Amino acids: CASSFLGPASGNTIYF.

The chain recombines TRBV4-3 with TRBJ2-7, with TRBD1 matching over 10 bases. The junction had 8 bases not matched to a gene; V was cut back by 0 bases and J by 6 bases. Germline loops: CDR1 LGHNA, CDR2 YSLEER. The CDR3 consists of 16 residues. The CDR3 bases are TGCGCCAGCAGCCAAGATACAGGGACAGGGGCCTCCGAGCAGTACTTC. Its protein is CASSQDTGTGASEQYF.

V is TRBV2 and J is TRBJ1-2, with 7 bases lining up with TRBD1. Germline CDR1 reads SNHLY; CDR2 reads FYNNEI. Trimming removed 7 bases from V and 8 bases from J; junction bases left unmatched: 4. This CDR3 contains 11 residues. The CDR3 loop is CASIGTVGYTF. In DNA form, the CDR3 reads TGTGCCAGCATTGGGACAGTGGGCTACACCTTC.

This chain joins TRBV6-6 and TRBJ2-7; 11 bases are a match to TRBD1. The CDR3 covers 14 residues. CDR1 and CDR2 from the germline V gene are MNHNY and SVGAGI (reference sequence). V was clipped by 6 bases and J by 2 bases; unmatched bases: 3. CDR3 sequence: CASRPGQGAYEQYF. The DNA for the CDR3 is TGTGCCAGCAGGCCGGGACAGGGGGCCTACGAGCAGTACTTC.

The rearrangement links TRBV2 to TRBJ2-5; D is undetermined. The germline V gene encodes CDR1 SNHLY and CDR2 FYNNEI. V gave up 2 bases and J gave up 2 bases, with 9 bases separating them. This CDR3 comprises 14 residues. CDR3 in amino acids: CASSERLNQETQYF. CDR3 DNA sequence: TGTGCCAGCAGTGAACGACTGAATCAAGAGACCCAGTACTTC.

Here the CDR3 DNA reads TGTGCCAGCAAGTCGGGGGGCGGCTCAGATACGCAGTATTTT. Amino acid sequence: CASKSGGGSDTQYF. The J gene is TRBJ2-3, the V gene TRBV9, with a tentative D call TRBD2 (7 bases). CDR1 is SGDLS and CDR2 is YYNGEE in the germline V gene. V was trimmed by 6 bases and J by 4 bases, leaving 15 bases between them. There are 14 residues in the CDR3. The variable domain in full, with the rest retrieved from reference TRBV9 and TRBJ2-3, is DSGVTQTPKHLITATGQRVTLRCSPRSGDLSVYWYQQSLDQGLQFLIQYYNGEERAKGNILERFSAQQFPDLHSELNLSSLELGDSALYFCASKSGGGSDTQYFGPGTRLTVL.

The J gene is TRBJ1-1, the V gene TRBV5-1; no definite D call. CDR3 length: 14 residues. Germline-derived CDR1 and CDR2 are SGHRS and YFSETQ. Trimming left V 4 bases short and J 1 base short, with 11 bases between. The DNA for the CDR3 is TGCGCCAGCAGCGTCGGACGGGGGAACACTGAAGCTTTCTTT. Its translation is CASSVGRGNTEAFF.

The chain employs TRBV10-3 and TRBJ1-6, with D unresolved. The CDR3 is 12 residues long. V lost 10 bases, J lost 8 bases, and 12 bases lay in between. Germline values: CDR1 ENHRY, CDR2 SYGVKD. CDR3 nucleotide sequence: TGTGCCACCGCGGTCGGGGATTCACCCCTCCACTTT. The encoded protein is CATAVGDSPLHF.

Here the CDR3 reads CASGLPPLGVNTEAFF. For the CDR3, the DNA is TGTGCTAGTGGTTTGCCCCCCCTCGGAGTGAACACTGAAGCTTTCTTT. V gene TRBV12-5 combines with J gene TRBJ1-1, with D unclear. The CDR3 consists of 16 residues. Trimming removed 2 bases from V and 0 bases from J, with 13 bases in between. Per the germline V gene, CDR1 is LGHNT and CDR2 is FRNRAP.

The V call is TRBV5-8, the J call TRBJ2-1; TRBD1 agrees at 10 bases. Germline CDR1 and CDR2: SGHTS and YDEGEE. V lost 6 bases, J lost 5 bases, and 17 bases stayed unmatched. CDR3 length equals 18 residues. This CDR3 reads CASNTVWEGQGLHNEQFF. CDR3 nucleotide sequence: TGTGCCAGCAATACGGTGTGGGAGGGACAGGGGCTCCACAATGAGCAGTTCTTC.

V is TRBV14 and J is TRBJ2-4; D might be TRBD1 (6 bases). The CDR3 has 14 residues. Between the trimmed V and J ends, which lost 4 bases and 8 bases, there was a span of 15 bases. The germline CDR1 and CDR2 sequences are SGHDN and FVKESK. CDR3 loop: CASSRFQGFDIQYF. The DNA for the CDR3 is TGTGCCAGCAGCCGCTTCCAGGGGTTTGACATTCAGTACTTC. The complete variable domain, with remaining parts taken from reference TRBV14 and TRBJ2-4, reads EAGVTQFPSHSVIEKGQTVTLRCDPISGHDNLYWYRRVMGKEIKFLLHFVKESKQDESGMPNNRFLAERTGGTYSTLKVQPAELEDSGVYFCASSRFQGFDIQYFGAGTRLSVL.

V usage is TRBV4-1 and J usage is TRBJ2-7; tentative D call: TRBD2 (6 bases). Germline V gene data show CDR1 as MGHRA and CDR2 as YSYEKL. V gave up 0 bases and J gave up 1 base, with 19 bases separating them. CDR3 size: 18 residues. The CDR3 is CASSQEGGAGSISYEQYF. The CDR3 bases are TGCGCCAGCAGCCAAGAGGGGGGTGCTGGCAGCATATCCTACGAGCAGTACTTC.

The chain recombines TRBV5-1 with TRBJ2-7, with TRBD1 matching 7 bases. The length of the CDR3 is 14 residues. V dropped 4 bases and J dropped 1; count of bases not matched to a gene: 5. CDR1 is SGHRS and CDR2 is YFSETQ in the germline V gene. The CDR3 sequence is CASSRGGLSYEQYF. As DNA, the CDR3 is TGCGCCAGCAGCCGAGGGGGCCTTTCCTACGAGCAGTACTTC.

The genes are TRBV21-1 and TRBJ2-7; the table's D call, TRBD2, was not checked against the DNA. TRBV21-1 is recorded as a pseudogene. CDR3 length: 16 residues. The CDR3 spells CASSLINGSLEYEQYF. In nucleotides, the CDR3 is TGTGCCAGCAGCCTAATTAACGGGTCCCTGGAATACGAGCAGTACTTC.